Given below is one T cell receptor (beta chain) in context. Its target is unknown. TCRdb re-analyzed the PCR reads using MiXCR. The data show 15,000 or so clones, roughly 25% seen once. The data were obtained in a study of metastatic and nonmetastatic thyroid tumors. Study-wide results and caveats: Reports indicated that malignant thyroid tumors showed significantly higher TCR beta diversity than benign nodules did, in blood and tumor.

Germline V gene data show CDR1 as SGHAT and CDR2 as FQNNGV. Trimming took off 6 bases at V and 3 bases at J, with 18 bases between the two ends. The CDR3 runs to 15 residues. No patient had received any treatment before thyroid surgery. The receptor was isolated from a female donor with papillary thyroid cancer or a benign thyroid nodule (not recorded which). Some clones in this sample may be carry-over from other donors' samples. Sequenced: tumor tissue. The genes are TRBV11-2 and TRBJ2-7, with D possibly called TRBD1 or TRBD2 (5 bases each). Here the CDR3 DNA reads TGTGCCAGCAGACCTCCGGGACCCAGGAACTACGAGCAGTACTTC. Translation: CASRPPGPRNYEQYF.